Sequencing of this T cell receptor beta chain was carried out in a study of T cell responses to AZD1222 COVID-19 vaccine. Note on this clone: Its antigen is not known.

The CDR3 loop spans 16 amino acids. After removal of 4 bases from V and 0 bases from J, the junction contained 8 bases not matched to a gene. Germline values: CDR1 SGHDT, CDR2 YYEEEE. Whole-study findings and limits: Clonal diversity was possibly underestimated, and the donors were mostly white British, with more females.

Profiled with immunoSEQ multiplex PCR; TCRdb holds only in-frame clones, not every one. The sample lists 120,000 to 150,000 clones; over 75% were seen once. This TCR derives from an adult in good health. Specimen: peripheral blood, collected on day 0 of AZD1222 vaccination. V gene TRBV5-6 combines with J gene TRBJ2-3, with TRBD2 matching over 7 bases. This CDR3 reads CASSARDYHSTDTQYF. The CDR3 DNA is TGTGCCAGCAGCGCCCGGGACTATCATAGCACAGATACGCAGTATTTT.